This is a list of T cell receptor beta chains from one sample in a study of T-cell memory formation after mild COVID-19. One entry per CDR3 protein results from TCRdb running MiXCR on the 5' RACE reads. The repertoire includes a few hundred thousand distinct CDR3 sequences, 20% of them detected once, and around 20% sits in the top ten. The sequenced sample consisted of PBMCs or a T cell subset sorted from them (not recorded which). The receptor source for this set is a man aged 18-30 years who had mild COVID-19 (a few samples of this study predate the infection). Cell type and time point are not known. The CDR3 runs from the conserved cysteine through the conserved F or W.

TRBV28	CASNRGGGRKTDTQYF
TRBV4-3	CASSLRQGGDTQYF
TRBV5-1	CASSPSPGTPNTGELIF
TRBV7-2	CASSLDLYTQYF
TRBV5-5	CASSLGADEGETQYF
TRBV5-4	CASSLEGFRTETQYF
TRBV18	CASSPQDQETQYF
TRBV18	CASSPGRETQYF
TRBV24-1	CATSAGTTQDTQYF
TRBV7-2	CASSSGQGTQPQHF
TRBV5-1	CASSLVPGSHGYTF
TRBV7-6	CASSSRPGSYNEQFF
TRBV20-1	CSARGEVPETQYF
TRBV5-1	CASSGVGTSVYEQFF
TRBV7-3	CASSLRQASTDTQYF
TRBV12-5	CASGPRNEQYF
TRBV25-1	CARSGRRNQPQHF
TRBV5-1	CASSPEGPGNTIYF
TRBV5-1	CASSPQGGQYNEQFF
TRBV7-9	CASSLGQNYGYTF
TRBV29-1	CSVSSGANVLTF
TRBV27	CASSFSGRNEAFF
TRBV20-1	CSAGDHGYTF
TRBV10-1	CASTGLERGTYEQYF
TRBV7-8	CASRPARTGYHEQFF
TRBV3-1	CASSQEVGRVGYSYEQYF
TRBV7-8	CASNVRRDYDEQFF
TRBV2	CASSSQGSQETQYF
TRBV18	CASSPLGQGETQYF
TRBV6-5	CASSPRQPQDNEQFF
TRBV24-1	CATSAGRLAGSTDTQYF
TRBV6-5	CASSSGLPNEQFF
TRBV15	CATSRDRGGEQFF
TRBV5-1	CASSLARARPNTEAFF
TRBV27	CASSSGQGAANTEAFF
TRBV7-3	CASSPQGPPTDTQYF
TRBV28	CASSFLGGAGTEAFF
TRBV28	CASSTHRTGVNQPQHF
TRBV5-1	CASSLAVAAIPYEQYF
TRBV19	CASSRMDALGANVLTF
TRBV6-5	CASRSGTTGELFF
TRBV7-9	CASSFTGPEAFF
TRBV28	CASSYQVLSYNEQFF
TRBV7-2	CASSLRSYGYTF
TRBV7-6	CASSEVYNEQFF
TRBV5-1	CASSLGDRNGYTF
TRBV5-5	CASREGSAETQYF
TRBV7-2	CASSFVTSGNEQFF
TRBV21-1	CASSKIGTGHQPQHF
TRBV5-5	CASSLLAGAQPQHF
TRBV18	CASSPMAGSYEQYF
TRBV27	CASKPGQRNTEAFF
TRBV7-2	CASSPTGLAVNTGELFF
TRBV19	CASRHKGNPVRWWTEAFF
TRBV7-2	CASSSRAGYTEAFF
TRBV5-1	CASSLEAGVFGAGDTDTQYF
TRBV4-3	CASSQEGGNRGRAFF
TRBV12-3/TRBV12-4	CASRGLADTQYF
TRBV9	CASTITGSTPLHF
TRBV20-1	CSAKDTRFGTEAFF